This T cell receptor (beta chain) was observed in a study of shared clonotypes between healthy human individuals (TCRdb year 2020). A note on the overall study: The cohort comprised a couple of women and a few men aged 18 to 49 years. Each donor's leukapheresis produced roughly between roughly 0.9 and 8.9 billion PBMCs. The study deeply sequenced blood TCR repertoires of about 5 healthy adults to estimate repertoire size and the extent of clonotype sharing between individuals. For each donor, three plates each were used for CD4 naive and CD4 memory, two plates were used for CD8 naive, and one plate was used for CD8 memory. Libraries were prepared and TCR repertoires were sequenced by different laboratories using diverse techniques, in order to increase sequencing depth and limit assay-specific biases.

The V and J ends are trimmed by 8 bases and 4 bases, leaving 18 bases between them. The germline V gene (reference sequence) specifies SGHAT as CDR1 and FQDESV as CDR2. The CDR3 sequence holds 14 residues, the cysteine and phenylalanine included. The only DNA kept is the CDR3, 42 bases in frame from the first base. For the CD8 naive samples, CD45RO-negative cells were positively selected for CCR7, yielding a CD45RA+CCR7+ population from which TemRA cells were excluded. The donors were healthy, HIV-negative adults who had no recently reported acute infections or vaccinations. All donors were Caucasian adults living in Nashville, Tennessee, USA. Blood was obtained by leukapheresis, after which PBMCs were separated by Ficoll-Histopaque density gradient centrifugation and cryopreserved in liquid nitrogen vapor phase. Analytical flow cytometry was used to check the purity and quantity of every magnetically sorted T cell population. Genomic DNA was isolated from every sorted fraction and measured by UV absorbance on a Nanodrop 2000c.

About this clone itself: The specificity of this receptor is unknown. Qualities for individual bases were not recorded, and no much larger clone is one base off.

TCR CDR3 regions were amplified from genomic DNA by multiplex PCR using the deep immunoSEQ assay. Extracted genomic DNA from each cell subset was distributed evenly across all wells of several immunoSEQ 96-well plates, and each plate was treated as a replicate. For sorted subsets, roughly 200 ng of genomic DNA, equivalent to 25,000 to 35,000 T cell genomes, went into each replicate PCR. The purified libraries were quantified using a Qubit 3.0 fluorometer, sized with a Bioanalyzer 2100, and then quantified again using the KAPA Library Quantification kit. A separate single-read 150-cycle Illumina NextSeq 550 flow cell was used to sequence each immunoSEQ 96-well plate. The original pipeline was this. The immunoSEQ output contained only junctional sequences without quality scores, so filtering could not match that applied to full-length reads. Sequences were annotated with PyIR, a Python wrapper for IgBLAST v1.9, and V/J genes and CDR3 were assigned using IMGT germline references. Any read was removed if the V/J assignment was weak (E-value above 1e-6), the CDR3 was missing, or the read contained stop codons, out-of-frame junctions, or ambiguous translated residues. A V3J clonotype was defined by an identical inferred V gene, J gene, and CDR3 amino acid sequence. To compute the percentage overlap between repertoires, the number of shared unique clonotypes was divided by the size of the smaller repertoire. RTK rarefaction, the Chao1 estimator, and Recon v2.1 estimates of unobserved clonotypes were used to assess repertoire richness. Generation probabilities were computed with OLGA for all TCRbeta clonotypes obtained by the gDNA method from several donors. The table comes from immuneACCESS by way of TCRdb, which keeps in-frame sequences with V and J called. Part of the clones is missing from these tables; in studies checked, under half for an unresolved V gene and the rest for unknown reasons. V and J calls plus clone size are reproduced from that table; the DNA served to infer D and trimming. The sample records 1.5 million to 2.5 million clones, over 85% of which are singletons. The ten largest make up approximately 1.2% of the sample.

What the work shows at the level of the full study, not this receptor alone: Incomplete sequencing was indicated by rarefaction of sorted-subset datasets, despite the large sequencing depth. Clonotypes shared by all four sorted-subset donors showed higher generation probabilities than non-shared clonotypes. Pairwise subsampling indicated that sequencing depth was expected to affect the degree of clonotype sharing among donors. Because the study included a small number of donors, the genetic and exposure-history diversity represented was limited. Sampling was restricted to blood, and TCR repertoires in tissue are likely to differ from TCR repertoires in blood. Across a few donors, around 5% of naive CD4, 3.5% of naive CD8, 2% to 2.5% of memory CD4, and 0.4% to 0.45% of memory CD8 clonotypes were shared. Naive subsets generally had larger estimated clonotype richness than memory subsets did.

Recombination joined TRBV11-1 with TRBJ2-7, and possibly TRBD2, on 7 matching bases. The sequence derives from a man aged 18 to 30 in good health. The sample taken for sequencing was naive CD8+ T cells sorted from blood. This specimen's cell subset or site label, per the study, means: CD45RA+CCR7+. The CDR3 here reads CASLPGGKPYEQYF. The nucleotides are TGTGCCAGCCTACCGGGGGGCAAACCGTACGAGCAGTACTTC.